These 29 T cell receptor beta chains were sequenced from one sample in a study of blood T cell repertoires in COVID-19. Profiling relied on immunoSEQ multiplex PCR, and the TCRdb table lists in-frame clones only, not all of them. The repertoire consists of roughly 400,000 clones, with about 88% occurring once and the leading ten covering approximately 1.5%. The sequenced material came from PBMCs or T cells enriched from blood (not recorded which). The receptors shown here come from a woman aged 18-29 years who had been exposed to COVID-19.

CDR3 sequence: CASSYGKGTGAYEQYF. As DNA, the CDR3 is TGTGCCAGCAGTTACGGGAAGGGGACAGGCGCCTACGAGCAGTACTTC. The chain has TRBV6-5 and TRBJ2-7; 8 positions match TRBD1. The CDR3 contains 16 residues. The germline V gene encodes CDR1 MNHEY and CDR2 SVGAGI. J was trimmed by 2 bases and V by 2 bases; bases with no gene match: 8.

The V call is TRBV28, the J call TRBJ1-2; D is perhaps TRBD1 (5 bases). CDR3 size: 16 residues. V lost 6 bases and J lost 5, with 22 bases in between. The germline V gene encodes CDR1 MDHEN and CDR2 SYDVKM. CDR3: CASRQEGRVRPYGYTF. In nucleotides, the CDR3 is TGTGCCAGCAGGCAGGAGGGGAGGGTCCGTCCTTATGGCTACACCTTC.

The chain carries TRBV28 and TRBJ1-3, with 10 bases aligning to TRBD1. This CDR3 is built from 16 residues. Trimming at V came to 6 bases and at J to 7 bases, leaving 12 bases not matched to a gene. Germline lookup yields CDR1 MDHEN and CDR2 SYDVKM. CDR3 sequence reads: CASRDRSGTGENTIYF. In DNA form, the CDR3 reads TGTGCCAGCAGGGATAGGTCCGGGACAGGGGAGAACACCATATATTTT.

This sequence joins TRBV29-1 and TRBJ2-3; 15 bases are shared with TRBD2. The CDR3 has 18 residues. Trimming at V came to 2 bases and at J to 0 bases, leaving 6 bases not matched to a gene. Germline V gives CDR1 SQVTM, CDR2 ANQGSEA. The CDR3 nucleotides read TGCAGCGTTGAAAGGACTAGCGGGGGGGCCCTTAGCACAGATACGCAGTATTTT. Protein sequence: CSVERTSGGALSTDTQYF.

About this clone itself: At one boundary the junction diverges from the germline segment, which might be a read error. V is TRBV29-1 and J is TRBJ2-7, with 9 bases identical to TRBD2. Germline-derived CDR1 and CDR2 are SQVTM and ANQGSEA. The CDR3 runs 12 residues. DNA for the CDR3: TGCAGCGTTGGGCCCGACCAGCGGGAGGTACACTTC. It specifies CSVGPDQREVHF.

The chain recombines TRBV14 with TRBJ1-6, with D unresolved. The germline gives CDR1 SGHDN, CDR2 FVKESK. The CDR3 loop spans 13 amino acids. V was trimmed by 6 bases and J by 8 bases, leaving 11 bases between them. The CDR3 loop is CASSWVADSPLHF. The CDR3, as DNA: TGTGCCAGCAGTTGGGTAGCGGATTCACCCCTCCACTTT. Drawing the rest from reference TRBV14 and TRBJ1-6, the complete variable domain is EAGVTQFPSHSVIEKGQTVTLRCDPISGHDNLYWYRRVMGKEIKFLLHFVKESKQDESGMPNNRFLAERTGGTYSTLKVQPAELEDSGVYFCASSWVADSPLHFGNGTRLTVT.

This chain's CDR3 is CASGTGMNTEAFF. CDR3 sequence (DNA): TGTGCCAGCGGGACAGGGATGAACACTGAAGCTTTCTTT. The V call is TRBV2, the J call TRBJ1-1; 9 bases are shared with TRBD1. Germline-derived CDR1 and CDR2 are SNHLY and FYNNEI. The junction had 1 base not matched to a gene; V was cut back by 8 bases and J by 0 bases. The CDR3 has 13 residues.

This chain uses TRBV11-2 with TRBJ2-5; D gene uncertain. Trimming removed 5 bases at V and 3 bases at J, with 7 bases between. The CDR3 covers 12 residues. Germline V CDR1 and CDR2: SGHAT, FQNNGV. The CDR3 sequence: CASSLQKETQYF. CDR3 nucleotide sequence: TGTGCCAGCAGCCTTCAGAAAGAGACCCAGTACTTC.

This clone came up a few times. The CDR3 sequence: CASSTTPDRVDQPQHF. CDR3 nucleotide sequence: TGTGCCAGCAGTACCACCCCGGACAGGGTGGATCAGCCCCAGCATTTT. The rearrangement joins TRBV6-2 or TRBV6-3 to TRBJ1-5; 8 positions match TRBD1. Unmatched junction bases numbered 11, after V lost 5 bases and J lost 5 bases. The germline V gene encodes CDR1 MNHEY and CDR2 SVGEGT. This CDR3 is 16 amino acids long.

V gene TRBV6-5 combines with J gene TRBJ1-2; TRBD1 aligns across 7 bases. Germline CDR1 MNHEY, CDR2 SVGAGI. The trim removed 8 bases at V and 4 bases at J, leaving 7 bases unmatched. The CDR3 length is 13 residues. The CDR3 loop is CASRNGTVYGYTF. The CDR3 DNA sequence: TGTGCCAGCCGGAATGGGACAGTCTATGGCTACACCTTC.

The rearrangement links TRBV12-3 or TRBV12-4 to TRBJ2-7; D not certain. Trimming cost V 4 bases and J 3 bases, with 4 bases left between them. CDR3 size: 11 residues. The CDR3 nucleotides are TGTGCCAGCAGTTCCTTCTACGAGCAGTACTTC. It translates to CASSSFYEQYF.

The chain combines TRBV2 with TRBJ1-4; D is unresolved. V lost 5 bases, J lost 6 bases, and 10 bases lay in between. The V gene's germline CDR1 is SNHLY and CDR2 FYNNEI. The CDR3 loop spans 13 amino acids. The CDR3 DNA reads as TGTGCCAGCAGTTCGGGGAGGGATGAAAAACTGTTTTTT. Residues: CASSSGRDEKLFF.

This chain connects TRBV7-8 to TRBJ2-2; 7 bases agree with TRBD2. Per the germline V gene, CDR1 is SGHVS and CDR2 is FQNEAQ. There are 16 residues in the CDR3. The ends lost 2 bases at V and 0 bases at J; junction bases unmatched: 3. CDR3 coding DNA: TGTGCCAGCAGCTTATTGGGGGGGACGAACACCGGGGAGCTGTTTTTT. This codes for CASSLLGGTNTGELFF.

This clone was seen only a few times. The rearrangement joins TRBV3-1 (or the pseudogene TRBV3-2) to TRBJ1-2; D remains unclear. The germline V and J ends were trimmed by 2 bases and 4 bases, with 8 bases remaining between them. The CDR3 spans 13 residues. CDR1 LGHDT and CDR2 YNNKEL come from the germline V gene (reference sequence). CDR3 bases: TGTGCCAGCAGCCAACGCCAGGCCTATGGCTACACCTTC. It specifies CASSQRQAYGYTF.

This chain's CDR3 is CASSPQGVGSPLHF. The CDR3 nucleotides are TGTGCCAGCAGTCCACAGGGCGTTGGTTCACCCCTCCACTTT. This sequence joins TRBV6-4 and TRBJ1-6; D possibly corresponds to TRBD1 (6 bases). CDR3 length equals 14 residues. V shed 5 bases and J shed 9 bases, with 14 bases lying between them. Per germline, CDR1 MRHNA and CDR2 SNTAGT.

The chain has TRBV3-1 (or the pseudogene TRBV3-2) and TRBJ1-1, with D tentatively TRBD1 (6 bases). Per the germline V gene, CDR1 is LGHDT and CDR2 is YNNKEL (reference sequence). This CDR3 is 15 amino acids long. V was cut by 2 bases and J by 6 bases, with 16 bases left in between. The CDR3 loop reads CASSQYLDRTPEAFF. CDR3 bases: TGTGCCAGCAGCCAATACCTTGACAGGACCCCTGAAGCTTTCTTT.

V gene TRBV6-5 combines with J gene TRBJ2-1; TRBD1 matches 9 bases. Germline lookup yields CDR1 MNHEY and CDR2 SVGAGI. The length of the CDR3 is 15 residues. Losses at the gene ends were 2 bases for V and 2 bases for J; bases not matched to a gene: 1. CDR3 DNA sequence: TGTGCCAGCAGTTACGACAGGGGGGCCTACAATGAGCAGTTCTTC. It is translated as CASSYDRGAYNEQFF.

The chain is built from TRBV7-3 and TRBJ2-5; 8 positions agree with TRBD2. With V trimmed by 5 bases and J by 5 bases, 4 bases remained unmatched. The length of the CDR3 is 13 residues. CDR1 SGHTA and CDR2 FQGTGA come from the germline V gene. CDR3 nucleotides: TGTGCCAGCAGCCCAACGGGGGGGGAGACCCAGTACTTC. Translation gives CASSPTGGETQYF.

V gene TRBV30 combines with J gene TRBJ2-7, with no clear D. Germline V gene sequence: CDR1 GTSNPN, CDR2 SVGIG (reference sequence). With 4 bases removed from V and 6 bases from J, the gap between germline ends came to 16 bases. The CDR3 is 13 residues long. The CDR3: CAWIPPTRGEQYF. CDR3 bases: TGTGCCTGGATCCCCCCGACCCGAGGCGAGCAGTACTTC.

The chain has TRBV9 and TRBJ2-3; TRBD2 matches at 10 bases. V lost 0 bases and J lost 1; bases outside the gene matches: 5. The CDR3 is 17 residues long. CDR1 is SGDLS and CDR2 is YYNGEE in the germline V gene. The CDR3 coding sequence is TGTGCCAGCAGCGTAGGTCTTCTAGCGGGGGGCACAGATACGCAGTATTTT. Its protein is CASSVGLLAGGTDTQYF.

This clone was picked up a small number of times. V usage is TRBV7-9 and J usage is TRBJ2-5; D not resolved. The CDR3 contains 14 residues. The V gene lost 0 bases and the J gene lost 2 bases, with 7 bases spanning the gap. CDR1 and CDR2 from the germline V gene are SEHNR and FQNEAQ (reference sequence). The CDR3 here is CASSLAQLQETQYF. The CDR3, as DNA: TGTGCCAGCAGCTTAGCGCAGTTACAAGAGACCCAGTACTTC.

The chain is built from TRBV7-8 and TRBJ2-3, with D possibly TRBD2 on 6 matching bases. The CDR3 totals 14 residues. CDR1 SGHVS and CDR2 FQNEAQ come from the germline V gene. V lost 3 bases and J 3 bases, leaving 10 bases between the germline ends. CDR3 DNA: TGTGCCAGCAGCTTTTACGGGGGAACAGATACGCAGTATTTT. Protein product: CASSFYGGTDTQYF.

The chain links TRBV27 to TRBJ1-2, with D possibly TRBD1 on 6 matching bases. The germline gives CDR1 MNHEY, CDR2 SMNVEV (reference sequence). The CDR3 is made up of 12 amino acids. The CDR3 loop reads CAFRGMGYGYTF. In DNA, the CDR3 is TGTGCGTTCAGGGGAATGGGCTATGGCTACACCTTC.

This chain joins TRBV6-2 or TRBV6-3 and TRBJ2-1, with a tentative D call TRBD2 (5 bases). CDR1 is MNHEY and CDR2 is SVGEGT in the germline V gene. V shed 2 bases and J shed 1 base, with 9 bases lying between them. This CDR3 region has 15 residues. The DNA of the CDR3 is TGTGCCAGCAGTTACCCCCGGGAATCCTACAATGAGCAGTTCTTC. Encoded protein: CASSYPRESYNEQFF.

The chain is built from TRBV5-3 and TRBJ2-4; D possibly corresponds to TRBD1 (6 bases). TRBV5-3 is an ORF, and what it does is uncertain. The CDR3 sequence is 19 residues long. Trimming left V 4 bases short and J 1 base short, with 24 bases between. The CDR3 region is CARSERDTGTFPAKNIQYF. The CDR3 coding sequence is TGTGCCAGAAGCGAACGGGATACAGGGACATTTCCGGCCAAAAACATTCAGTACTTC.

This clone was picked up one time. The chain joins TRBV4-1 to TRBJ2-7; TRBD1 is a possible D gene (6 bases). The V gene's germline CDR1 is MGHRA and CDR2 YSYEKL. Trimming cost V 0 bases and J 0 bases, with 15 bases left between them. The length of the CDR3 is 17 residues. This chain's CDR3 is CASSQDPGHVNSYEQYF. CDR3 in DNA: TGCGCCAGCAGCCAAGATCCGGGACACGTTAACTCCTACGAGCAGTACTTC.

This chain's CDR3 is CSVSGQAIYEQYF. The CDR3 bases are TGCAGCGTTTCGGGACAGGCTATCTACGAGCAGTACTTC. This chain links TRBV29-1 with TRBJ2-7; 8 bases map to TRBD1. Trimming removed 5 bases from V and 3 bases from J; junction bases left unmatched: 6. The CDR3 runs to 13 residues. The germline CDR1 and CDR2 sequences are SQVTM and ANQGSEA.

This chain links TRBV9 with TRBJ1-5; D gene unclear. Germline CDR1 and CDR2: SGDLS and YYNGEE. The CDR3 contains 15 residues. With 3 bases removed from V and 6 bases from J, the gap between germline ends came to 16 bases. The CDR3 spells CASSEGELGSQPQHF. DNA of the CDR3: TGTGCCAGCAGCGAAGGAGAACTCGGGAGTCAGCCCCAGCATTTT.

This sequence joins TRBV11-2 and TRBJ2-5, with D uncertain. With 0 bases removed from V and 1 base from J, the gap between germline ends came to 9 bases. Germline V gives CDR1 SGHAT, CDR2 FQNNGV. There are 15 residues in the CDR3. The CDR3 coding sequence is TGTGCCAGCAGCTTAGAGGGCATCTTCCAAGAGACCCAGTACTTC. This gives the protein CASSLEGIFQETQYF.